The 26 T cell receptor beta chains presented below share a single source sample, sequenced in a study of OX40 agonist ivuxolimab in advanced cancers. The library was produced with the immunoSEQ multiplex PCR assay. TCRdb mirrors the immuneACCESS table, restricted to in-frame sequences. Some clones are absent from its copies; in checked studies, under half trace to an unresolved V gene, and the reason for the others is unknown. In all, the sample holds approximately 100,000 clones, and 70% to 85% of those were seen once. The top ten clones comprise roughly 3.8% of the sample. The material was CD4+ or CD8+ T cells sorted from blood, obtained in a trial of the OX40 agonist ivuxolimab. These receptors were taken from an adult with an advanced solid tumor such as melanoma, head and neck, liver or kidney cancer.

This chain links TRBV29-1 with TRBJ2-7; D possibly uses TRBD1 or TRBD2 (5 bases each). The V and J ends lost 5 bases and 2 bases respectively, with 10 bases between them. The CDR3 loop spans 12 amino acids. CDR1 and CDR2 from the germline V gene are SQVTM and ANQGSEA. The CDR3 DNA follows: TGCAGCGTTTCCTTGGGACCCTACGAGCAGTACTTC. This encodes CSVSLGPYEQYF.

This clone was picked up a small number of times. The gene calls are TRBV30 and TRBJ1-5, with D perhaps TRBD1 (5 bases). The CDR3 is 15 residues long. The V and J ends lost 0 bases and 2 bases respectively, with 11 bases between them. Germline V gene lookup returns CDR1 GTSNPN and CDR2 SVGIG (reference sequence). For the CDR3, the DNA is TGTGCCTGGAGTGTATGGGGGGGACGCAATCAGCCCCAGCATTTT. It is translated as CAWSVWGGRNQPQHF.

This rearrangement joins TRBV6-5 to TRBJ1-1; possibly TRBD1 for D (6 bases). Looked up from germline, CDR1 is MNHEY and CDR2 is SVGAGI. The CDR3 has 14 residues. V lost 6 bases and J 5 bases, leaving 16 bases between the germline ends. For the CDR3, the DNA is TGTGCCAGCAGAACCCCAGGGGTACGGACTGAAGCTTTCTTT. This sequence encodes CASRTPGVRTEAFF.

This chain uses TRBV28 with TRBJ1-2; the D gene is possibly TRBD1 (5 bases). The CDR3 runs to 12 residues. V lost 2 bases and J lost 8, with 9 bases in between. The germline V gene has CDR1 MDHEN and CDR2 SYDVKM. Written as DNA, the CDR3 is TGTGCCAGCAGTTTACCGGGGGGAGGCTACACCTTC. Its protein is CASSLPGGGYTF.

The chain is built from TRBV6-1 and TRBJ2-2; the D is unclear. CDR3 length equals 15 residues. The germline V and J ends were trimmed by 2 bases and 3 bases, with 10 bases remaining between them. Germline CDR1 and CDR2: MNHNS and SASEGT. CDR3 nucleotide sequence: TGTGCCAGCAGTGAATTCGGATCGGACACCGGGGAGCTGTTTTTT. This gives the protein CASSEFGSDTGELFF.

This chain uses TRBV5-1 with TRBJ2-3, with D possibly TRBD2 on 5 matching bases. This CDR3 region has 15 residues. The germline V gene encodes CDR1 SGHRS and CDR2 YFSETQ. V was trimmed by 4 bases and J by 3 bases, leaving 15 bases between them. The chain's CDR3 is CASSPDPEGTDTQYF. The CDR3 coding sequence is TGCGCCAGCAGCCCCGACCCCGAGGGAACAGATACGCAGTATTTT.

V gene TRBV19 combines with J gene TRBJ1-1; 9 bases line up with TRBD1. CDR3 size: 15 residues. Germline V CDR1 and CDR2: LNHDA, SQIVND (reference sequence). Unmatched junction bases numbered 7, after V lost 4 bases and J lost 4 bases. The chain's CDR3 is CASSTTGTGTTEAFF. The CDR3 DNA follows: TGTGCCAGTAGTACTACCGGGACAGGGACCACTGAAGCTTTCTTT.

The CDR3: CASSSRQDGYTF. As DNA, the CDR3 is TGTGCCAGCAGCTCGCGACAGGATGGCTACACCTTC. The chain is built from TRBV27 and TRBJ1-2, with D maybe TRBD1 (6 bases). V lost 6 bases to trimming and J lost 6 bases, with 11 bases between them. The CDR3 length is 12 residues. Germline V gene lookup returns CDR1 MNHEY and CDR2 SMNVEV (reference sequence).

CDR3 in DNA: TGTGCCACCAGATTTCACGGACAGGGGGTTTCAGAGACCCAGTACTTC. Translating gives CATRFHGQGVSETQYF. The V gene is TRBV15, the J gene TRBJ2-5, with TRBD1 identical over 10 bases. Germline V gives CDR1 LNHNV, CDR2 YYDKDF (reference sequence). Trimming took 6 bases from V and 4 from J; bases not matched to a gene: 11. The CDR3 covers 16 residues.

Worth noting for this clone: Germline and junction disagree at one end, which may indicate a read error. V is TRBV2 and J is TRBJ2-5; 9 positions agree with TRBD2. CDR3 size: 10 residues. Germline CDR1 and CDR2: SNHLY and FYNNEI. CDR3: CASGLASPHF. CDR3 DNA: TGTGCCAGTGGACTAGCGTCCCCTCACTTC. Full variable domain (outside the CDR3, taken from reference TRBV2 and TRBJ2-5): EPEVTQTPSHQVTQMGQEVILRCVPISNHLYFYWYRQILGQKVEFLVSFYNNEISEKSEIFDDQFSVERPDGSNFTLKIRSTKLEDSAMYFCASGLASPHFGPGTRLLVL.

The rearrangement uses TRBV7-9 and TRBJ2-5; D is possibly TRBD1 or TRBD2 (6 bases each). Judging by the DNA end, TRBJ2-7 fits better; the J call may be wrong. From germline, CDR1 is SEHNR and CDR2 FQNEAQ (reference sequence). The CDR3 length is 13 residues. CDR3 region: CASSLGGPYEQYF. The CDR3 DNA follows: TGTGCCAGCTCGCTGGGGGGCCCATACGAGCAGTACTTC.

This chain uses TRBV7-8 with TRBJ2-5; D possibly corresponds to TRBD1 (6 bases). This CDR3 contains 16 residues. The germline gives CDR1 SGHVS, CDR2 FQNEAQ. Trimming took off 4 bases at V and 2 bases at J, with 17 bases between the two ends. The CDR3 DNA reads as TGTGCCAGCAGCTACCCACAGGGCCCATCACAAGAGACCCAGTACTTC. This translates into CASSYPQGPSQETQYF. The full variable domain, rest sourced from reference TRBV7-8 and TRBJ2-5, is GAGVSQSPRYKVAKRGQDVALRCDPISGHVSLFWYQQALGQGPEFLTYFQNEAQLDKSGLPSDRFFAERPEGSVSTLKIQRTQQEDSAVYLCASSYPQGPSQETQYFGPGTRLLVL.

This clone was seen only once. CDR3 amino acids: CASSYTLEDDEQYF. The CDR3 DNA reads TGTGCCAGCAGTTACACCCTCGAGGATGATGAGCAGTACTTC. The V and J genes are TRBV6-5 and TRBJ2-7; D is uncertain. Per the germline V gene, CDR1 is MNHEY and CDR2 is SVGAGI. Trimming took off 2 bases at V and 7 bases at J, with 15 bases between the two ends. This CDR3 is built from 14 residues.

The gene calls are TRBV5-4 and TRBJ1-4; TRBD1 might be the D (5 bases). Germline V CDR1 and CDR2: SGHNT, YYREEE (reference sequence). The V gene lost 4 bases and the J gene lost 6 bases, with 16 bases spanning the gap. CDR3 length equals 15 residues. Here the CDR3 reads CASSPGGGVDEKLFF. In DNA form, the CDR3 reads TGTGCCAGCAGCCCGGGGGGTGGGGTGGATGAAAAACTGTTTTTT.

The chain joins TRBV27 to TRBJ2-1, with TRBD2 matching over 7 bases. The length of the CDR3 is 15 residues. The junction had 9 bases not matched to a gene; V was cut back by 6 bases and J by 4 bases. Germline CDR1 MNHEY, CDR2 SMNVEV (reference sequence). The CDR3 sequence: CASRQRDYTYNEQFF. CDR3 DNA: TGTGCCAGCAGACAAAGGGACTATACATACAATGAGCAGTTCTTC.

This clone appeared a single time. The CDR3, as DNA: TGTGCCAGCAGCCTAGGACACTTGAGCTCTGGAAACACCATATATTTT. It encodes CASSLGHLSSGNTIYF. The chain couples TRBV7-2 to TRBJ1-3; the D gene is possibly TRBD1 (5 bases). V lost 5 bases to trimming and J lost 0 bases, with 14 bases between them. CDR3 length: 16 residues. Germline V gene lookup returns CDR1 SGHTA and CDR2 FQGNSA.

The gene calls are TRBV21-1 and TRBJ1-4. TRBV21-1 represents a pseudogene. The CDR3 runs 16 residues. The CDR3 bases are TGTGCCAGCACCACGAACGGTAGTCAGTCAAATGAAAAACTGTTTTTT. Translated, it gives CASTTNGSQSNEKLFF.

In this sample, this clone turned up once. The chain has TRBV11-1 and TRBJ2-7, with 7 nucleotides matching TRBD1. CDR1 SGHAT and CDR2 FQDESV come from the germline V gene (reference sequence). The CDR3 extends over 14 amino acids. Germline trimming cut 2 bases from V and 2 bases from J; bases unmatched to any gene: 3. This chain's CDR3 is CASSLIQGAYEQYF. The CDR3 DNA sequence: TGTGCCAGCAGCTTAATCCAGGGGGCCTACGAGCAGTACTTC.

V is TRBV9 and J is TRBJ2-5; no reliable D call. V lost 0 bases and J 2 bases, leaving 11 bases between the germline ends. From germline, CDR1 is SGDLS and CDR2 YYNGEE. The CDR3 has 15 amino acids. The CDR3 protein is CASSVGVERQETQYF. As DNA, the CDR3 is TGTGCCAGCAGCGTAGGTGTGGAGAGGCAAGAGACCCAGTACTTC.

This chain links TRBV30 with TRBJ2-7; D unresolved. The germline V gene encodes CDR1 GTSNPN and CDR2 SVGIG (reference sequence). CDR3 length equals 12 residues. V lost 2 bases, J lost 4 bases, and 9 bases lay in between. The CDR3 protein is CAWSRNQYEQYF. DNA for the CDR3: TGTGCCTGGAGTCGAAATCAGTACGAGCAGTACTTC.

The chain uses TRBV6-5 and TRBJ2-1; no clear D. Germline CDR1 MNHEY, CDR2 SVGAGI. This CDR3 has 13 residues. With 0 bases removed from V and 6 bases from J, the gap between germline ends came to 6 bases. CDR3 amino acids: CASSYSAGNEQFF. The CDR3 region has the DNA TGTGCCAGCAGTTACTCCGCCGGCAATGAGCAGTTCTTC.

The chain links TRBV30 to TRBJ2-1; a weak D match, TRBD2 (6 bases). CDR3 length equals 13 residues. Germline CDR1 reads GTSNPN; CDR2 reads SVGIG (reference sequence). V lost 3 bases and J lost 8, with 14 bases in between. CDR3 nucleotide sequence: TGTGCCTGGAGGCAGACTAGTAGCGATGAGCAGTTCTTC. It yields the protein CAWRQTSSDEQFF.

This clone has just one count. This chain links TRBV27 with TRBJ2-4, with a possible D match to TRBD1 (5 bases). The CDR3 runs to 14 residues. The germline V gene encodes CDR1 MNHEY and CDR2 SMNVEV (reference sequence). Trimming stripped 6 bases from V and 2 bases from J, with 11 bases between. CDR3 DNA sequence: TGTGCCAGCAGCGATAGGGGTTCCAAAAACATTCAGTACTTC. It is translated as CASSDRGSKNIQYF.

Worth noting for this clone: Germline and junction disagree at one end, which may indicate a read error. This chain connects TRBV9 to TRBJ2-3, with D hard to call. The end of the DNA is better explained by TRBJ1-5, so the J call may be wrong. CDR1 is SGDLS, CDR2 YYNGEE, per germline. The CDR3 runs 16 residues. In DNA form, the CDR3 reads TGTGTCAGCAGCGCCCTTCTAGCGGGAGTACTAGATACGCAGCATTTT. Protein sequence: CVSSALLAGVLDTQHF.

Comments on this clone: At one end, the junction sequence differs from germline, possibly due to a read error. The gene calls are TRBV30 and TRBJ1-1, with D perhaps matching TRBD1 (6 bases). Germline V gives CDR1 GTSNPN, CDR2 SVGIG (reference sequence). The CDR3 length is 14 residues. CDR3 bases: TGTGCCTGGAGTCCCGACAGGCTGAACGCTGAAGCTTTCTTT. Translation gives CAWSPDRLNAEAFF.

The CDR3 reads CASSPGAGDSRNEQFF. CDR3 DNA sequence: TGTGCCAGCAGCCCGGGAGCGGGAGATTCCAGGAATGAGCAGTTCTTC. J is TRBJ2-1 and V is TRBV5-4; TRBD2 matches 8 bases. Germline CDR1 is SGHNT and CDR2 is YYREEE (reference sequence). The V and J ends lost 4 bases and 7 bases, in that order; junction bases with no gene match: 13. This CDR3 contains 16 residues.